This entry concerns a single T cell receptor (beta chain). Antigen: not known. The data are from a study of shared clonotypes between healthy human individuals. Study details: CD8 memory received one plate per donor, CD8 naive two, CD4 memory three and CD4 naive three.

Every subset had its genomic DNA shared out evenly among several immunoSEQ plates. Here immunoSEQ multiplex PCR was the method, and the copy in TCRdb shows in-frame clones only, minus some. The profile shows a few million clones, just under 95% of them singletons. Overall study results and limits: Estimated richness was generally greater in naive than memory subsets. The researchers took only blood, and tissue repertoires probably look different.

This sequence was found in a young man in good health. Some clones in this sample may be carry-over from other donors' samples. The sequencing input was naive CD4+ T cells from PBMCs. Subset reported: CD45RA+ positively selected.

The CDR3 is CASSEVGPPYEQYF. The CDR3 region has the DNA TGTGCCAGCAGCGAAGTGGGACCGCCCTACGAGCAGTACTTC. The rearrangement joins TRBV7-9 to TRBJ2-7; D may be TRBD1 or TRBD2 (5 bases each). This CDR3 is built from 14 residues. V was pared by 5 bases and J by 2 bases, with 13 bases between. The V gene's germline CDR1 is SEHNR and CDR2 FQNEAQ (reference sequence).